In its sample, the clone carrying this T cell receptor beta chain was seen once. Germline assignment: CDR1 MRHNA and CDR2 SNTAGT. The ends were cut back, 3 bases at V and 11 bases at J, with 18 bases in the middle. This CDR3 has 14 residues. The record originates from a study of technical replicates of blood from a few donors. Clones were sequenced by immunoSEQ multiplex PCR, and TCRdb holds only the in-frame ones, with some missing. This sample has around 73,000 clones, with roughly 90% found just once. V is TRBV6-4 and J is TRBJ2-3; D may be TRBD2 (5 bases). The clonotype was recovered from a human donor in good health. Some clones in this sample may be carry-over from other donors' samples. Sequencing input: PBMCs. The CDR3 is CASSETGESPLQYF. CDR3 bases: TGTGCCAGCAGTGAGACCGGGGAGTCGCCTTTGCAGTATTTT.